The next 9 T cell receptor beta chains were all read from a single sample in a study of OX40 agonist ivuxolimab in advanced cancers. Libraries were prepared by immunoSEQ multiplex PCR; TCRdb keeps only in-frame clonotypes and omits some of them. The sample has nearly 80,000 clones, 80% to 90% seen once. Sequencing was performed on CD4+ or CD8+ T cells sorted from blood, taken in a trial of the OX40 agonist ivuxolimab. These TCRs come from an adult with an advanced solid tumor such as melanoma, head and neck, liver or kidney cancer.

The V and J genes are TRBV5-5 and TRBJ2-3, with D perhaps TRBD2 (6 bases). CDR1 SGHKS and CDR2 YYEKEE come from the germline V gene (reference sequence). The CDR3 is 16 amino acids. V lost 5 bases, J lost 3 bases, and 19 bases lay in between. In DNA form, the CDR3 reads TGTGCCAGCAGTTCCCCGGGGGTAGGGGCTACAGATACGCAGTATTTT. It codes for CASSSPGVGATDTQYF.

The rearrangement joins TRBV5-4 to TRBJ2-7; 13 bases fit TRBD2. This CDR3 comprises 17 residues. J was trimmed by 4 bases and V by 0 bases; bases with no gene match: 7. CDR1 and CDR2 (germline): SGHNT, YYREEE (reference sequence). The CDR3 nucleotides are TGTGCCAGCAGCTTGGCGCGTGGACTAGCGGGGGCGTACGAGCAGTACTTC. This gives the protein CASSLARGLAGAYEQYF.

The V and J genes are TRBV7-6 and TRBJ2-3; D uncertain. This CDR3 has 14 residues. Trimming took 4 bases from V and 1 from J, leaving 9 bases between them. The germline gives CDR1 SGHVS, CDR2 FNYEAQ. The CDR3 is CASSSVGGTDTQYF. DNA of the CDR3: TGTGCCAGCAGCTCTGTTGGGGGCACAGATACGCAGTATTTT.

For the CDR3, the DNA is TGCGCCAGCAGCTTCGCAGGACGGGTTGAGCAGTACTTC. Translation gives CASSFAGRVEQYF. The J gene is TRBJ2-7, the V gene TRBV5-1, with no clear D. The CDR3 has 13 residues. V was shortened by 2 bases and J by 7 bases, with 13 bases between the two germline ends. CDR1 and CDR2 from the germline V gene are SGHRS and YFSETQ.

The chain employs TRBV14 and TRBJ2-1, with a possible D match to TRBD1 (5 bases). Per germline, CDR1 SGHDN and CDR2 FVKESK. Trimming took 1 base from V and 6 from J, leaving 10 bases between them. The CDR3 length is 14 residues. As DNA, the CDR3 is TGTGCCAGCAGCCAAGTCACCAGGGCCAATGAGCAGTTCTTC. This translates into CASSQVTRANEQFF.

This CDR3 reads CASSAPHLDRGLAKNIQYF. Here the CDR3 DNA reads TGTGCCAGCAGCGCGCCCCATCTCGACAGGGGACTAGCCAAAAACATTCAGTACTTC. The chain combines TRBV9 with TRBJ2-4, with TRBD1 matching 8 bases. Germline V lookup: CDR1 SGDLS, CDR2 YYNGEE. Unmatched junction bases numbered 14, after V lost 3 bases and J lost 0 bases. The CDR3 totals 19 residues.

This clone was observed a handful of times. V gene TRBV19 combines with J gene TRBJ1-5; TRBD1 is a possible D gene (6 bases). Germline loops: CDR1 LNHDA, CDR2 SQIVND (reference sequence). The CDR3 totals 13 residues. Deletions cut 8 bases from V and 9 bases from J, with 17 bases between. CDR3 amino acids: CASGETGDGPQHF. CDR3 DNA: TGTGCCAGTGGTGAGACAGGAGATGGGCCCCAGCATTTT.

J is TRBJ1-5 and V is TRBV10-2; TRBD1 agrees at 7 bases. The CDR3 loop spans 14 amino acids. Germline V CDR1 and CDR2: WSHSY, SAAADI. V gave up 4 bases and J gave up 7 bases; unmatched junction bases: 7. DNA for the CDR3: TGCGCCAGCAGTGTAGGGGGCGCAGAGCAGCCCCAGCATTTT. Translation: CASSVGGAEQPQHF.

The rearrangement links TRBV5-5 to TRBJ2-1; D unclear. The CDR3 loop spans 15 amino acids. In germline, CDR1 is SGHKS, CDR2 YYEKEE (reference sequence). V was shortened by 0 bases and J by 4 bases, with 11 bases between the two germline ends. CDR3 loop: CASSLGHADYNEQFF. The CDR3 DNA follows: TGTGCCAGCAGCTTGGGCCACGCCGATTACAATGAGCAGTTCTTC.